This T cell receptor (beta chain) was profiled in a study of T cells in Graves' hyperthyroidism and ophthalmopathy (dated by TCRdb to about 2019). Regarding the study in general: Peripheral blood samples were taken at initial diagnosis, before any treatment was given. TCR V-J signatures able to tell the groups apart were searched for in a discovery cohort of 90 to 100 patients, of whom around 43 had Graves' ophthalmopathy and roughly 59 had stable Graves' hyperthyroidism. An independent validation cohort of under 20 hyperthyroidism patients and more than 15 patients who later progressed to ophthalmopathy tested prospective prediction of ophthalmopathy. For training and testing, the 100 or so patients in the discovery cohort were randomly divided in a 7:3 ratio. In addition, the study compared T-cell repertoires in thyroid tissue and in blood from about 6 Graves' hyperthyroidism patients. Following sampling, methimazole starting at 30 mg daily was given to hyperthyroidism patients, and high-dose intravenous methylprednisolone was given to ophthalmopathy patients. According to the paper, TCR Vbeta CDR3 sequencing was carried out on 135 peripheral blood samples, which came from approximately 41 ophthalmopathy, some 73 hyperthyroidism and about 17 progressor patients. What the research found in general, with its limitations: Blood samples also contained most of the expanded thyroid clonotypes (frequency above 0.001), which suggests that blood repertoires may reflect thyroid immune responses. During validation, the model predicted progression to ophthalmopathy a median of roughly 7.1 months ahead of onset, with 60% to 71% sensitivity and roughly 72% specificity. Ophthalmopathy was separated from stable hyperthyroidism by a 13 V-J signature model, with approximately 90% sensitivity and about 81% specificity obtained in cross-validation and 80%/75% obtained in testing. Sample size was not statistically predetermined, and blinding of investigators to group allocation was not performed.

Amplification of TCR beta CDR3 regions was carried out from RNA transcripts. A first-round RT-PCR of the TCR CDR3 used the HTBI primer set with the Qiagen OneStep RT-PCR kit. The libraries were constructed in a second round of multiplex PCR and then size-selected and purified. Paired-end sequencing of the libraries was performed with 100 bp reads on an Illumina HiSeq2000. In the paper's pipeline: SOAPnuke was used to process the raw data, removing reads that contained adapters or uncalled bases, had a mean Phred below 15, or lacked an exact match to the constant primer or identifier. COPE v1.2.5 was used to merge high-quality paired reads, and clonotypes were defined as unique nucleotide sequences. MiTCR v1.1 was used to align clonotypes to the IMGT TRBV, TRBD and TRBJ reference segments. Only V-J combinations with frequency above 0.0001, covering roughly 99% of repertoires, were analysed. The TCS score was defined as the ratio of F50 (clonal expansion) to E x V (chaos), calculated using BLOSUM62-based TCRdist between CDR3 peptides within each V-J. Welch's t-statistics and random forest reduced around 520 V-J features to some 14, which were used in a naive Bayes classifier (R e1071). The raw public data were reprocessed by TCRdb itself: fastp quality trimming at Q25, MiXCR clonotype calling, in-frame beta chains only. Duplicate CDR3 protein sequences are folded into a single record with the most common DNA and genes. The V and J calls and clone size are TCRdb's, not the authors'. In all, the sample holds roughly 400,000 distinct CDR3 sequences, and about a sixth of those were seen once. The biggest ten clones account for 25% to 35% of the sample.

Including the terminal cysteine and phenylalanine, the CDR3 comprises 15 residues. Only the CDR3 part of the read is kept: 45 bases, read in frame from the first base. Based on the germline V gene (reference sequence), the CDR1 and CDR2 sequences are LGHDT and YNNKEL. V was cut back by 9 bases and J by 1 base, leaving a gap of 18 bases between them. Hyperthyroidism patients were newly diagnosed, with disease duration under 2 months, and aged 18 to 65 years. The study excluded patients with uncontrolled infections, other autoimmune diseases, pregnancy or lactation. Diagnoses relied on clinical symptoms, serum thyroxine and TRAb, thyroid ultrasound and orbital computed tomography. Blood from progressor patients was drawn when they were first diagnosed with hyperthyroidism, before any ophthalmopathy symptoms appeared. PBMCs were isolated from about 10 ml of fresh peripheral blood by Ficoll-Paque density gradient centrifugation. Patients classed as progressors first received a Graves' hyperthyroidism diagnosis and then went on to develop ophthalmopathy during follow-up. Total RNA was extracted with Trizol reagent, and quality was checked on an Agilent 2100 Bioanalyzer.

This clonotype was picked up one time. No cognate antigen has been identified for it. A much larger clonotype is one base distant, so this may be a read error. The sequencing sample was made of blood. This clonotype originated in a woman aged 18 to 35 with Graves' hyperthyroidism that later progressed to Graves' ophthalmopathy. The rearrangement combines TRBV3-1 with TRBJ2-5; no D gene call is confident. The sequence in DNA is TGTGCCAGTGGGCCGGCAAGGATTATCCAAGAGACCCAGTACTTC. It specifies CASGPARIIQETQYF.